Described below is a single T cell receptor beta chain sequence and its context. The antigen remains undetermined. The read halts 3 residues ahead of the CDR3 end, with the missing end drawn from the germline J gene. Cervical HPV DNA detected by MY09/MY11 PCR, typed by dot-blot. The CDR3 sequence is 15 residues long. CDR1 SGHAT and CDR2 FQNNGV come from the germline V gene. TCRdb keeps only in-frame clones here, not all; method: immunoSEQ multiplex PCR. This table holds around 28,000 clones. The source of the sample is a study of T cells in women clearing cervical HPV infection. Looking at the study overall: Controls' single incident HPV16 infection cleared within 12 months without precancer. HLA type stays a possible confounder, typing being limited. General study points: TRBV6-7 relative abundance averaged roughly 0.099% in cases and 0.15% to 0.2% in controls.

The sequence was collected from a woman between 18 and 75 years old with a cervical HPV16 infection that either progressed to CIN3+ or cleared (not recorded which). Sample: blood buffy coat. The rearrangement links TRBV11-2 to TRBJ1-1; weak D call: TRBD1 (6 bases). CDR3 loop: CASSLVGGTTLGAFF. The part of the CDR3 DNA that was read is TGTGCCAGCAGCTTAGTAGGGGGGACTACCCTGGGG. Complete variable domain (other parts from reference TRBV11-2 and TRBJ1-1): EAGVAQSPRYKIIEKRQSVAFWCNPISGHATLYWYQQILGQGPKLLIQFQNNGVVDDSQLPKDRFSAERLKGVDSTLKIQPAKLEDSAVYLCASSLVGGTTLGAFFGQGTRLTVV.